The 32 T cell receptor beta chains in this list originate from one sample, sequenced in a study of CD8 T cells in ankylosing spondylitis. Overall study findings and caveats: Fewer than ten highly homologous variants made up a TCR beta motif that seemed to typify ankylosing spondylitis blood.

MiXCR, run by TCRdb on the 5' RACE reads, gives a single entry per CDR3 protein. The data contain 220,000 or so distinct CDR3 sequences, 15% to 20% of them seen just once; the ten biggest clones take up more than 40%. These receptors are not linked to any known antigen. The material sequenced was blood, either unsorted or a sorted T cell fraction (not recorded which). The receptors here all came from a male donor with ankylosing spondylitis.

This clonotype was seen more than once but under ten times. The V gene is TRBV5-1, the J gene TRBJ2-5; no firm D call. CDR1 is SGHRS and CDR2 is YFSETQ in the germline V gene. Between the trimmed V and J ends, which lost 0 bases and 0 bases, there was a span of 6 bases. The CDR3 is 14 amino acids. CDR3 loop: CASSLVPNQETQYF. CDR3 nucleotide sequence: TGCGCCAGCAGCTTGGTCCCCAACCAAGAGACCCAGTACTTC. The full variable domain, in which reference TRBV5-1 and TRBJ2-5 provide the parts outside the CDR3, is KAGVTQTPRYLIKTRGQQVTLSCSPISGHRSVSWYQQTPGQGLQFLFEYFSETQRNKGNFPGRFSGRQFSNSRSEMNVSTLELGDSALYLCASSLVPNQETQYFGPGTRLLVL.

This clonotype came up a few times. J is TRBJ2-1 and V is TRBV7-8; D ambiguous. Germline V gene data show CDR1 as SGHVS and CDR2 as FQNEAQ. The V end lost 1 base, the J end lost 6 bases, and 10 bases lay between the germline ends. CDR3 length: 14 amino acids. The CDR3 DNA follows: TGTGCCAGCAGCTTAGATTTTAATTCCAATGAGCAGTTCTTC. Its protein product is CASSLDFNSNEQFF.

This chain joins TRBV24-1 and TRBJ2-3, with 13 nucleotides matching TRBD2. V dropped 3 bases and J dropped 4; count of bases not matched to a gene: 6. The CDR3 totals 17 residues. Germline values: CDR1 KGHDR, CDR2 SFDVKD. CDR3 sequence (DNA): TGTGCCACCAGTGATCACCGGACTAGCGGGGGAGCAGATACGCAGTATTTT. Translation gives CATSDHRTSGGADTQYF.

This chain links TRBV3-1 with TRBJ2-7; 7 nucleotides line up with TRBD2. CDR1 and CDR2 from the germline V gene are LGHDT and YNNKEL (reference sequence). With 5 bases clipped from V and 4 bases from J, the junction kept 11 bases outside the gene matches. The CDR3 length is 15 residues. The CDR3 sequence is CASSTSLAVTYEQYF. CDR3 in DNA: TGTGCCAGCAGCACATCGCTAGCGGTTACTTACGAGCAGTACTTC.

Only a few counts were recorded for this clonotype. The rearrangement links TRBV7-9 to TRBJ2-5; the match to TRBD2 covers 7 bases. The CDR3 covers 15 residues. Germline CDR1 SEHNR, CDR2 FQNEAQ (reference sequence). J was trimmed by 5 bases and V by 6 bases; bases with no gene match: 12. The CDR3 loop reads CASSQNLAEGETQYF. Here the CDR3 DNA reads TGTGCCAGCAGTCAAAACCTAGCGGAGGGGGAGACCCAGTACTTC.

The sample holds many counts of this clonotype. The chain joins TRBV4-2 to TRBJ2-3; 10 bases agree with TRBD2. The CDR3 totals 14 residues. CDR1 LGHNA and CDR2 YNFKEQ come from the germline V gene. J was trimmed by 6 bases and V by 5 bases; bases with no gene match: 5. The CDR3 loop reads CASSFRTSGDTQYF. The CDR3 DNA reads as TGTGCCAGCAGCTTTCGGACTAGCGGCGATACGCAGTATTTT.

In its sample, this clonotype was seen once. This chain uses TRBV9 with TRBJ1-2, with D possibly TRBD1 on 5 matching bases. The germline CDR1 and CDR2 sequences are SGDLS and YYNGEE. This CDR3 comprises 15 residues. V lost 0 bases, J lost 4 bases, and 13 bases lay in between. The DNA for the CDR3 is TGTGCCAGCAGCGTAGCAGCCGGGACGGCCTATGGCTACACCTTC. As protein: CASSVAAGTAYGYTF.

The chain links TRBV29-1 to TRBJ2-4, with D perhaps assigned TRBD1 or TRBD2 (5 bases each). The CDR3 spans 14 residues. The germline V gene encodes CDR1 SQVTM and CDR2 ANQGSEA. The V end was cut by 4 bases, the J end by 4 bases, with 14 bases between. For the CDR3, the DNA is TGCAGCGTTGTGTCCCGGGACGGGAAAAACATTCAGTACTTC. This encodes CSVVSRDGKNIQYF.

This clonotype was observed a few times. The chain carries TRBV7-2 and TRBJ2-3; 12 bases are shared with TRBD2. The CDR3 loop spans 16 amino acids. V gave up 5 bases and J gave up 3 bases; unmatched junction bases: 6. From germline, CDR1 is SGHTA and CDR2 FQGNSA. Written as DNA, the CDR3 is TGTGCCAGCAGCGCTAGACTAGCGGGGGTAACAGATACGCAGTATTTT. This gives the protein CASSARLAGVTDTQYF. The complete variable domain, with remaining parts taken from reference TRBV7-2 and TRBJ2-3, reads GAGVSQSPSNKVTEKGKDVELRCDPISGHTALYWYRQSLGQGLEFLIYFQGNSAPDKSGLPSDRFSAERTGGSVSTLTIQRTQQEDSAVYLCASSARLAGVTDTQYFGPGTRLTVL.

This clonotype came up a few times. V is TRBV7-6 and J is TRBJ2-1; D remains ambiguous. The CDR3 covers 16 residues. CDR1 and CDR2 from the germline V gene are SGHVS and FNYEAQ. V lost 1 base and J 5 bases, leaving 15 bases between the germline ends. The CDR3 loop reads CASSLVVGAGDNEQFF. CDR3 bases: TGTGCCAGCAGCTTAGTTGTGGGTGCTGGGGACAATGAGCAGTTCTTC.

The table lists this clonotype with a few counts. The CDR3 is CASRVGHLKEEAFF. The CDR3 nucleotides read TGTGCCAGCAGGGTGGGACACCTCAAGGAAGAAGCTTTCTTT. The chain joins TRBV7-2 to TRBJ1-1, with D possibly being TRBD1 (6 bases). Trimming took off 6 bases at V and 8 bases at J, with 19 bases between the two ends. Germline CDR1 is SGHTA and CDR2 is FQGNSA. CDR3 length: 14 residues.

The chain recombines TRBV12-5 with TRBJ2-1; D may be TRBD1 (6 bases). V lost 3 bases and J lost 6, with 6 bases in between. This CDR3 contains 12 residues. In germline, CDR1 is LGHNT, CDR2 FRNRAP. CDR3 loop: CASGLGGNEQFF. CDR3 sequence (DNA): TGTGCTAGTGGTTTAGGGGGCAATGAGCAGTTCTTC.

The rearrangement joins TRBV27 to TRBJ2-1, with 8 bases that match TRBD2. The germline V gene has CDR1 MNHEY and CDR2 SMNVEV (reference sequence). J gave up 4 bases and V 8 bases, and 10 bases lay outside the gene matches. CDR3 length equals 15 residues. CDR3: CASATGTRVYNEQFF. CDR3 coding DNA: TGTGCCAGCGCTACCGGGACTAGGGTTTACAATGAGCAGTTCTTC.

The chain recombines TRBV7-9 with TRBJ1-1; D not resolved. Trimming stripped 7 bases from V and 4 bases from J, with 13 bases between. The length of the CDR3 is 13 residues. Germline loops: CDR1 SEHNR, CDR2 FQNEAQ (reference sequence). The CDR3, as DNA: TGTGCCAGCACCCCGGTCGGAAGCACTGAAGCTTTCTTT. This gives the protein CASTPVGSTEAFF. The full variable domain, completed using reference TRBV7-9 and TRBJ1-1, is DTGVSQNPRHKITKRGQNVTFRCDPISEHNRLYWYRQTLGQGPEFLTYFQNEAQLEKSRLLSDRFSAERPKGSFSTLEIQRTEQGDSAMYLCASTPVGSTEAFFGQGTRLTVV.

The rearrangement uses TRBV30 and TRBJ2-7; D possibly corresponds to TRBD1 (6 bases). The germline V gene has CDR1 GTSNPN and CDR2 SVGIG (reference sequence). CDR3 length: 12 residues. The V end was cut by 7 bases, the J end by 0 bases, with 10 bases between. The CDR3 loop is CAFSGHSYEQYF. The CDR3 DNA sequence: TGTGCCTTCTCGGGACACTCCTACGAGCAGTACTTC.

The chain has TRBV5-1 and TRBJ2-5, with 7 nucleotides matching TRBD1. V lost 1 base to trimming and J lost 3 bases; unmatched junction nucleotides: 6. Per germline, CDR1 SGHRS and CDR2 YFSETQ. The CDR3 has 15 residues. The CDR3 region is CASSLPLTGEETQYF. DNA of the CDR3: TGCGCCAGCAGCTTGCCCTTAACAGGGGAAGAGACCCAGTACTTC.

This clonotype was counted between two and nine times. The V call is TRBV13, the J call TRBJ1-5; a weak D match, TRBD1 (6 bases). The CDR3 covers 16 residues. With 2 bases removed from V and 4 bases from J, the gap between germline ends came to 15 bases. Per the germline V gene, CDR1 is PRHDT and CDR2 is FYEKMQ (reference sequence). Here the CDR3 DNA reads TGTGCCAGCAGCTTATCCGCCGACAGGTTTAATCAGCCCCAGCATTTT. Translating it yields CASSLSADRFNQPQHF.

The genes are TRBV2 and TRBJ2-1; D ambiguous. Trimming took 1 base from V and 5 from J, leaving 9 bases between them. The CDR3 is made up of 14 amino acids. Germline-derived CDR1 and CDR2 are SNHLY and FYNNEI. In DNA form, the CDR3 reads TGTGCCAGCAGTGAAGTATACAACAACAATGAGCAGTTCTTC. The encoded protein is CASSEVYNNNEQFF.

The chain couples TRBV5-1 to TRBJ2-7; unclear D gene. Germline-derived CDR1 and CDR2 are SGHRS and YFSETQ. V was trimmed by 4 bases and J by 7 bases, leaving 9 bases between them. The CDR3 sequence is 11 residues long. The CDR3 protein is CASSQGWEQYF. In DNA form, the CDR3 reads TGCGCCAGCAGCCAAGGGTGGGAGCAGTACTTC.

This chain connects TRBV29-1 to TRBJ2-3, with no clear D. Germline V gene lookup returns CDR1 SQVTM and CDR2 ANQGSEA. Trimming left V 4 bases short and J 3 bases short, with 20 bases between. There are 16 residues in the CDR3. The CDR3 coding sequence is TGCAGCGTTGTTTCACTGGACCGGGTGAGGACAGATACGCAGTATTTT. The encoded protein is CSVVSLDRVRTDTQYF.

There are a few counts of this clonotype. This CDR3 is CSARMGANQPQHF. CDR3 DNA: TGCAGCGCCCGGATGGGGGCAAATCAGCCCCAGCATTTT. The V gene is TRBV29-1, the J gene TRBJ1-5, with D possibly TRBD1 on 6 matching bases. The CDR3 consists of 13 residues. V was shortened by 7 bases and J by 4 bases, with 14 bases between the two germline ends. Germline V gene data show CDR1 as SQVTM and CDR2 as ANQGSEA.

The CDR3 nucleotides read TGTGCCAGTAGTATCGACCAGGGCGGGGAGCTGTTTTTT. This gives the protein CASSIDQGGELFF. The chain links TRBV19 to TRBJ2-2; D perhaps matches TRBD1 (5 bases). In germline, CDR1 is LNHDA, CDR2 SQIVND (reference sequence). Trimming took off 3 bases at V and 7 bases at J, with 9 bases between the two ends. This CDR3 comprises 13 residues.

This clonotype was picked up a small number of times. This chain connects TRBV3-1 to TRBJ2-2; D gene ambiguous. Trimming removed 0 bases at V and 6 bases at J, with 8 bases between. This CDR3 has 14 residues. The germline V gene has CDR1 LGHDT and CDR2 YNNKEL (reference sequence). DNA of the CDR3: TGTGCCAGCAGCCAAGATATCGGTTCCGGGGAGCTGTTTTTT. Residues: CASSQDIGSGELFF.

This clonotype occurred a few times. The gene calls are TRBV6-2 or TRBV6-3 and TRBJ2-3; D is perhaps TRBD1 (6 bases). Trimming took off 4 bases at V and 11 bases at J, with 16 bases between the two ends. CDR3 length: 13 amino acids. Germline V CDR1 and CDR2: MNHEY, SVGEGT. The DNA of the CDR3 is TGTGCCAGCAGTTCAAGACAGGCCCCGGGGCAGTATTTT. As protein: CASSSRQAPGQYF.

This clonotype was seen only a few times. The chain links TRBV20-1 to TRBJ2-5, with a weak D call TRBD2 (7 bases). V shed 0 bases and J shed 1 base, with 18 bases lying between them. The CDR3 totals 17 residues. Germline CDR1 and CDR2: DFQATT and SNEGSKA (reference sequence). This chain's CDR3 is CSARDIDGGPPQETQYF. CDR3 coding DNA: TGCAGTGCTAGAGATATCGACGGGGGGCCCCCCCAAGAGACCCAGTACTTC.

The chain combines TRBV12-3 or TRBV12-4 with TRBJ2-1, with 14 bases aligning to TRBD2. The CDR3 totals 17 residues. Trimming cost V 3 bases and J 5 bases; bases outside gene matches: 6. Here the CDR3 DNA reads TGTGCCAGCAGTTTGGAGCTGACTAGCGGGAGGGACAATGAGCAGTTCTTC. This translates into CASSLELTSGRDNEQFF.

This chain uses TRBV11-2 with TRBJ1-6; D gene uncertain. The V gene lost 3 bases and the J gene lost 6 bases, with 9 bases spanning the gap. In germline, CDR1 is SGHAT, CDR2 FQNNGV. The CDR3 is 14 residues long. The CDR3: CASSFGQFNSPLHF. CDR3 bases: TGTGCCAGCAGCTTTGGTCAGTTTAATTCACCCCTCCACTTT.

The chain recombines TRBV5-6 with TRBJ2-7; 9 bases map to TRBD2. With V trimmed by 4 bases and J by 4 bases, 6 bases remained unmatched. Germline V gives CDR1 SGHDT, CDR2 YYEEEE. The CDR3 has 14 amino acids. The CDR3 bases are TGTGCCAGCAGCGGGACTAGCCTCCGGTACGAGCAGTACTTC. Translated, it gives CASSGTSLRYEQYF.

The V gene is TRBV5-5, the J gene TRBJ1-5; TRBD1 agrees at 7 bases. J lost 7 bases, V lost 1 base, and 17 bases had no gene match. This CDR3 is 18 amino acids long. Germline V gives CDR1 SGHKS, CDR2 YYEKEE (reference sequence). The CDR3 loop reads CASSLSGVGTVGVQPQHF. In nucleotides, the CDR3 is TGTGCCAGCAGCTTGTCGGGAGTGGGGACAGTGGGGGTCCAGCCCCAGCATTTT.

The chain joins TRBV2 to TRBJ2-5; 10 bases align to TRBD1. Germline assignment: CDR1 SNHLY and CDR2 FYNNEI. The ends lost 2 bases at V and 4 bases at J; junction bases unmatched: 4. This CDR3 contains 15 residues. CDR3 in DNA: TGTGCCAGCAGTGAATCCCGGGACAGGGGAGAGACCCAGTACTTC. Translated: CASSESRDRGETQYF.

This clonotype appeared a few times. CDR3 in DNA: TGTGCCAGCAGTCCAATCCCCCCCTACAATGAGCAGTTCTTC. Translated: CASSPIPPYNEQFF. J is TRBJ2-1 and V is TRBV27; D not certain. Trimming shortened V by 5 bases and J by 2 bases, and 10 bases separated the two germline ends. The CDR3 has 14 amino acids. Germline V gene lookup returns CDR1 MNHEY and CDR2 SMNVEV (reference sequence).

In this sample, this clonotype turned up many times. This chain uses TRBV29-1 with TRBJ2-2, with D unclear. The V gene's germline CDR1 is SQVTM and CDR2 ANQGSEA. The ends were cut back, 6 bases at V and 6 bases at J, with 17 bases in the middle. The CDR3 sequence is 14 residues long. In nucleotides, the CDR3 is TGCAGCGTGGGGTGGCTAGGATCAGCCGGGGAGCTGTTTTTT. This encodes CSVGWLGSAGELFF.